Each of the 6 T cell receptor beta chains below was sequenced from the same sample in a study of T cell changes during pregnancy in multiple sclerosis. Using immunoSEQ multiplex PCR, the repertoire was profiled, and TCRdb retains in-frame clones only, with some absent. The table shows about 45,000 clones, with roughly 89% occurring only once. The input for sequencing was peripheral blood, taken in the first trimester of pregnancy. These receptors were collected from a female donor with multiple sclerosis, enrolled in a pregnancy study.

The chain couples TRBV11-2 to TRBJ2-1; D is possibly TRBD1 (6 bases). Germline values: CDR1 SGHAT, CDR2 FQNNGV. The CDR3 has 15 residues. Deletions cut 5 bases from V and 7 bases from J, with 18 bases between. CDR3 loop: CASSLLDSSLNEQFF. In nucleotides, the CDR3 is TGTGCCAGCAGCCTACTGGACAGTTCCCTAAATGAGCAGTTCTTC.

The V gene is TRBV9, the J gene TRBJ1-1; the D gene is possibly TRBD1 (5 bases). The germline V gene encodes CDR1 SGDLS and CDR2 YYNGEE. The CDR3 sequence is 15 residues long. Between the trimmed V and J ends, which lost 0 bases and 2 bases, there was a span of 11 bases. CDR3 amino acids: CASSVGGGVNTEAFF. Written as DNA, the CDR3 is TGTGCCAGCAGCGTAGGTGGGGGGGTAAACACTGAAGCTTTCTTT.

CDR3 in DNA: TGTGCCAGCTCACCACCGGGTAAAGACAGGGCGAACACTGAAGCTTTCTTT. As protein: CASSPPGKDRANTEAFF. The chain employs TRBV18 and TRBJ1-1, with TRBD1 matching 7 bases. The V gene's germline CDR1 is KGHSH and CDR2 LQKENI. The CDR3 runs to 17 residues. The ends lost 0 bases at V and 1 base at J; junction bases unmatched: 8. Combining the CDR3 with reference TRBV18 and TRBJ1-1 gives the whole variable domain NAGVMQNPRHLVRRRGQEARLRCSPMKGHSHVYWYRQLPEEGLKFMVYLQKENIIDESGMPKERFSAEFPKEGPSILRIQQVVRGDSAAYFCASSPPGKDRANTEAFFGQGTRLTVV.

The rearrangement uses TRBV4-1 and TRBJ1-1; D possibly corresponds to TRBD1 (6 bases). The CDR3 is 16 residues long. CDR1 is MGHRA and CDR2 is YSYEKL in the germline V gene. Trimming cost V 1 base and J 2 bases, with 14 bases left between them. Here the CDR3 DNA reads TGCGCCAGCAGCCAAGGGGACATACGACTCAACACTGAAGCTTTCTTT. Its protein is CASSQGDIRLNTEAFF.

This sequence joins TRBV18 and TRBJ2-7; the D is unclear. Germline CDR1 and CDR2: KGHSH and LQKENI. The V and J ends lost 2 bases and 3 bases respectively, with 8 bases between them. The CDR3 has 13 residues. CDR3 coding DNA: TGTGCCAGCTCACCAAGCCAGCGCTACGAGCAGTACTTC. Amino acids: CASSPSQRYEQYF.

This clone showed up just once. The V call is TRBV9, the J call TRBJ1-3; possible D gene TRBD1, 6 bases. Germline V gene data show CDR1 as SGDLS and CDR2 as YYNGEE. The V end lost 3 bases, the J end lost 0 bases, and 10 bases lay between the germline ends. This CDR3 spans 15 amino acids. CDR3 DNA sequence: TGTGCCAGCAGCGAAACAGGGATCTCTGGAAACACCATATATTTT. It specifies CASSETGISGNTIYF.